This T cell receptor (beta chain) came from a study of human T cells and chemical hapten exposure. General study findings and limits: Versus controls, significantly more large CDR3 similarity clusters arose from expanded TCRs.

Individual cDNA molecules received unique molecular identifiers in the library. TCRdb ran MiXCR on the RACE reads and lists one entry per CDR3 protein. The sample has roughly 200,000 distinct CDR3 sequences, more than 20% seen once. Time point meaning: patch test 1, 2 weeks after DPC sensitization. Treatment described: therapeutic diphenylcyclopropenone sensitization with weekly scalp DPC. As to this clonotype: Its matching antigen is unknown.

The sample was whole blood, taken in connection with sensitization to the hapten diphenylcyclopropenone (DPC). The TCR comes from a woman aged 45-65 years with alopecia areata. Some clones in this sample may be carry-over from other donors' samples.

The CDR3 region is CASSYPGQGPGELFF. CDR3 coding DNA: TGTGCCAGCAGTTACCCGGGACAGGGGCCCGGGGAGCTGTTTTTT. The chain carries TRBV6-6 and TRBJ2-2; 10 bases are a match to TRBD1. The CDR3 is 15 residues long. J lost 6 bases, V lost 2 bases, and 3 bases had no gene match. Germline lookup yields CDR1 MNHNY and CDR2 SVGAGI (reference sequence).